This record concerns one T cell receptor beta chain sequence. Some clones are missing from TCRdb's copy, which holds only in-frame ones; the method was immunoSEQ multiplex PCR. The table has about 250,000 clones, around 87% seen once. The data derive from a study of blood T cell repertoires in COVID-19. Germline assignment: CDR1 MNHEY and CDR2 SMNVEV (reference sequence). Trimming stripped 2 bases from V and 7 bases from J, with 3 bases between. The CDR3 has 12 residues. The chain joins TRBV27 to TRBJ1-6; D gene unclear. This TCR was recovered from a woman aged 45-65 years who had recovered from COVID-19. Source material: PBMCs or T cells enriched from blood (not recorded which). The CDR3 region is CASSLENSPLHF. CDR3 coding DNA: TGTGCCAGCAGTTTAGAGAATTCACCCCTCCACTTT.